What follows are 17 T cell receptor beta chains derived from one specimen sequenced in a study of blood T cells in healthy people across ages. Using a J-beta primer mix together with a sample-barcoded 5' primer, a second PCR was run for roughly 7 to 11 cycles. Each CDR3 protein is one row after TCRdb ran MiXCR on the 5' RACE reads. Here the sample spans 1.5 million to 2 million distinct CDR3 sequences, approximately 28% being singletons. Specimen: blood. Source of these receptors: a woman in her thirties in good health.

This chain joins TRBV7-2 and TRBJ1-1; 8 bases fit TRBD1. The V gene's germline CDR1 is SGHTA and CDR2 FQGNSA. The trim removed 5 bases at V and 1 base at J, leaving 12 bases unmatched. The CDR3 covers 17 residues. The CDR3 DNA follows: TGTGCCAGCAGCGCGCGAGACAGGGGAACTAGGAACACTGAAGCTTTCTTT. This codes for CASSARDRGTRNTEAFF.

The chain is built from TRBV25-1 and TRBJ2-7; the match to TRBD1 covers 8 bases. Germline V lookup: CDR1 MGHDK, CDR2 SYGVNS. The length of the CDR3 is 15 residues. J lost 4 bases, V lost 0 bases, and 5 bases had no gene match. The CDR3 loop is CASSEYFQGAYEQYF. CDR3 sequence (DNA): TGTGCCAGCAGTGAATATTTCCAGGGGGCATACGAGCAGTACTTC.

Notes on this clonotype: One junction end does not reproduce the germline sequence, and a read error may be involved. V usage is TRBV5-1 and J usage is TRBJ1-1; D remains ambiguous. CDR3 size: 15 residues. Per germline, CDR1 SGHRS and CDR2 YFSETQ. CDR3 sequence: CASSLDSGMNTEAFF. The CDR3 bases are TGCGCCAGCAGTTTGGACTCGGGTATGAACACTGAAGCTTTCTTT. The entire variable domain, with the rest obtained from reference TRBV5-1 and TRBJ1-1, is as follows: KAGVTQTPRYLIKTRGQQVTLSCSPISGHRSVSWYQQTPGQGLQFLFEYFSETQRNKGNFPGRFSGRQFSNSRSEMNVSTLELGDSALYLCASSLDSGMNTEAFFGQGTRLTVV.

The chain recombines TRBV5-4 with TRBJ1-3; D perhaps matches TRBD1 (6 bases). This CDR3 contains 15 residues. V dropped 3 bases and J dropped 7 bases, with 17 bases sitting between them. Germline V gene sequence: CDR1 SGHNT, CDR2 YYREEE (reference sequence). This CDR3 is CASSSAGGSFNTIYF. The CDR3 bases are TGTGCCAGCAGCTCCGCGGGGGGCTCCTTTAACACCATATATTTT.

The chain combines TRBV29-1 with TRBJ2-1, with 7 bases that match TRBD1. The DNA end favors TRBJ2-7, so the J call may be wrong. Germline values: CDR1 SQVTM, CDR2 ANQGSEA. The CDR3 has 13 amino acids. The CDR3 coding sequence is TGCAGCGTTGAAATGGGACAGTACAATGAGCAGTACTTC. As protein: CSVEMGQYNEQYF.

The rearrangement uses TRBV5-1 and TRBJ2-3; 9 bases match TRBD1. The CDR3 covers 16 residues. The V and J ends lost 4 bases and 1 base, in that order; junction bases with no gene match: 7. The V gene's germline CDR1 is SGHRS and CDR2 YFSETQ. CDR3 loop: CASSPGQGRGTDTQYF. In DNA, the CDR3 is TGCGCCAGCAGCCCGGGACAGGGTAGGGGCACAGATACGCAGTATTTT.

This clonotype was recorded a few times. This chain uses TRBV4-1 with TRBJ2-5; 11 nucleotides align to TRBD2. The CDR3 is made up of 18 amino acids. CDR1 and CDR2 from the germline V gene are MGHRA and YSYEKL. Germline trimming cut 3 bases from V and 1 base from J; bases unmatched to any gene: 10. CDR3 sequence reads: CASSQTSGVSGGQETQYF. DNA of the CDR3: TGCGCCAGCAGCCAGACTAGCGGGGTATCAGGGGGCCAAGAGACCCAGTACTTC.

There are a few counts of this clonotype. V is TRBV4-1 and J is TRBJ1-2; D is undetermined. Germline V gene data show CDR1 as MGHRA and CDR2 as YSYEKL. V lost 0 bases, J lost 3 bases, and 11 bases lay in between. The CDR3 is made up of 15 amino acids. In DNA form, the CDR3 reads TGCGCCAGCAGCCAAGAATCCAGGCCACACTATGGCTACACCTTC. Amino acid sequence: CASSQESRPHYGYTF.

The chain couples TRBV29-1 to TRBJ2-3; TRBD2 agrees at 13 bases. The CDR3 is 14 residues long. With V trimmed by 6 bases and J by 5 bases, 5 bases remained unmatched. The germline V gene has CDR1 SQVTM and CDR2 ANQGSEA. The chain's CDR3 is CSVAGTSGKDTQYF. CDR3 nucleotide sequence: TGCAGCGTCGCCGGGACTAGCGGGAAAGATACGCAGTATTTT.

This chain links TRBV12-5 with TRBJ2-5; D possibly uses TRBD1 or TRBD2 (5 bases each). The CDR3 covers 18 residues. The germline gives CDR1 LGHNT, CDR2 FRNRAP. Trimming took 7 bases from V and 5 from J, leaving 29 bases between them. CDR3 DNA sequence: TGTGCTAGTGCCATCCCGCCTGTCGGGACCCCGGCGTCGGAGACCCAGTACTTC. This sequence encodes CASAIPPVGTPASETQYF.

The chain employs TRBV11-2 and TRBJ2-6, with D tentatively TRBD2 (5 bases). Germline V gene lookup returns CDR1 SGHAT and CDR2 FQNNGV. The V end lost 2 bases, the J end lost 5 bases, and 19 bases lay between the germline ends. The CDR3 runs 18 residues. CDR3 in amino acids: CASSLSWSEALRANVLTF. In DNA form, the CDR3 reads TGTGCCAGCAGCTTATCGTGGTCGGAGGCCTTGAGGGCCAACGTCCTGACTTTC. Combining the CDR3 with reference TRBV11-2 and TRBJ2-6 gives the whole variable domain EAGVAQSPRYKIIEKRQSVAFWCNPISGHATLYWYQQILGQGPKLLIQFQNNGVVDDSQLPKDRFSAERLKGVDSTLKIQPAKLEDSAVYLCASSLSWSEALRANVLTFGAGSRLTVL.

This clonotype was seen a few times. This may arise from a read error, as a much more abundant clone is one base away. This chain joins TRBV12-3 or TRBV12-4 and TRBJ2-7, with D perhaps matching TRBD2 (5 bases). Trimming shortened V by 5 bases and J by 0 bases, and 14 bases separated the two germline ends. The length of the CDR3 is 15 residues. CDR3 nucleotide sequence: TGTGCCAGCAGTCCCGCCGCGGGCTCCTCCTACGAGCAGTACTTC. Protein: CASSPAAGSSYEQYF.

This clonotype was seen many times. The chain employs TRBV7-2 and TRBJ2-1, with a tentative D call TRBD1 (8 bases). Germline CDR1 reads SGHTA; CDR2 reads FQGNSA. The ends were cut back, 5 bases at V and 2 bases at J, with 16 bases in the middle. This CDR3 contains 16 residues. The CDR3 bases are TGTGCCAGCAGCGTTTACAGGGGGAGGGCCTACAATGAGCAGTTCTTC. Translating gives CASSVYRGRAYNEQFF.

This clonotype was picked up many times. The chain joins TRBV5-1 to TRBJ2-7, with a possible D match to TRBD2 (5 bases). Germline V gives CDR1 SGHRS, CDR2 YFSETQ. This CDR3 is 15 amino acids long. The V and J ends lost 0 bases and 3 bases respectively, with 13 bases between them. The CDR3 sequence: CASSLVASPIYEQYF. The CDR3 DNA reads TGCGCCAGCAGCTTGGTGGCTAGCCCCATCTACGAGCAGTACTTC.

The chain couples TRBV20-1 to TRBJ2-7, with unresolved D. V lost 6 bases and J lost 0, with 15 bases in between. Germline V lookup: CDR1 DFQATT, CDR2 SNEGSKA (reference sequence). The CDR3 totals 14 residues. CDR3 in amino acids: CSALWLSPSYEQYF. The CDR3, as DNA: TGCAGTGCCCTTTGGCTCTCACCCTCCTACGAGCAGTACTTC.

The V gene is TRBV14, the J gene TRBJ1-1; 8 nucleotides line up with TRBD1. This CDR3 has 14 residues. Germline V lookup: CDR1 SGHDN, CDR2 FVKESK. Trimming at V came to 6 bases and at J to 5 bases, leaving 8 bases not matched to a gene. The CDR3 DNA sequence: TGTGCCAGCAGACTACGACAGGGGAGTACTGAAGCTTTCTTT. Encoded protein: CASRLRQGSTEAFF.

The chain carries TRBV20-1 and TRBJ2-5; 12 bases align to TRBD2. V dropped 5 bases and J dropped 2; count of bases not matched to a gene: 9. The length of the CDR3 is 16 residues. The germline V gene has CDR1 DFQATT and CDR2 SNEGSKA (reference sequence). The CDR3 reads CSAPGLAGRRQETQYF. For the CDR3, the DNA is TGCAGTGCTCCGGGACTAGCGGGCCGACGTCAAGAGACCCAGTACTTC.